Shown below are 7 T cell receptor beta chains from a single sample sequenced in a study of T cell responses to AZD1222 COVID-19 vaccine. The repertoire was sequenced with immunoSEQ multiplex PCR; TCRdb's copy has only in-frame clones and lacks some. Of 140,000 to 150,000 clones listed, roughly 92% are singletons. Sample: peripheral blood, taken on day 0 of AZD1222 vaccination. The receptor set was obtained from an adult in good health.

This clone came up a few times. In nucleotides, the CDR3 is TGCGCCAGCAGCCAGGAACAGGTCCTCAACTACGAGCAGTACTTC. Protein product: CASSQEQVLNYEQYF. The chain combines TRBV4-1 with TRBJ2-7; possibly TRBD1 for D (5 bases). The CDR3 has 15 residues. With 3 bases removed from V and 3 bases from J, the gap between germline ends came to 15 bases. Per germline, CDR1 MGHRA and CDR2 YSYEKL.

V is TRBV28 and J is TRBJ2-2, with D uncertain. The germline V gene encodes CDR1 MDHEN and CDR2 SYDVKM. CDR3 length: 14 residues. V was pared by 3 bases and J by 6 bases, with 11 bases between. The CDR3 loop is CASSFSISPGELFF. The CDR3, as DNA: TGTGCCAGCAGTTTTAGTATAAGTCCCGGGGAGCTGTTTTTT. The full variable domain, its missing parts supplied by reference TRBV28 and TRBJ2-2, is DVKVTQSSRYLVKRTGEKVFLECVQDMDHENMFWYRQDPGLGLRLIYFSYDVKMKEKGDIPEGYSVSREKKERFSLILESASTNQTSMYLCASSFSISPGELFFGEGSRLTVL.

This chain uses TRBV6-1 with TRBJ1-2; D is unresolved. This CDR3 comprises 13 residues. Trimming removed 1 base at V and 5 bases at J, with 8 bases between. Germline V gives CDR1 MNHNS, CDR2 SASEGT. CDR3 bases: TGTGCCAGCAGTGAAGGGCGGGGATATGGCTACACCTTC. Protein sequence: CASSEGRGYGYTF.

This chain links TRBV2 with TRBJ1-4; 9 nucleotides match TRBD1. Germline CDR1 SNHLY, CDR2 FYNNEI. The CDR3 consists of 14 residues. V shed 6 bases and J 5 bases; nucleotides not matched to a gene: 4. In DNA form, the CDR3 reads TGTGCCAGCAGCCCCGACAGGGGGAATGAAAAACTGTTTTTT. This sequence encodes CASSPDRGNEKLFF.

The chain employs TRBV7-2 and TRBJ2-1, with 9 bases identical to TRBD2. The CDR3 is 17 residues long. Germline V CDR1 and CDR2: SGHTA, FQGNSA. With 2 bases clipped from V and 6 bases from J, the junction kept 11 bases outside the gene matches. The chain's CDR3 is CASSLTPIAGVSNEQFF. In DNA, the CDR3 is TGTGCCAGCAGCTTAACCCCAATAGCGGGAGTGAGCAATGAGCAGTTCTTC. The full variable domain, its missing parts supplied by reference TRBV7-2 and TRBJ2-1, is GAGVSQSPSNKVTEKGKDVELRCDPISGHTALYWYRQSLGQGLEFLIYFQGNSAPDKSGLPSDRFSAERTGGSVSTLTIQRTQQEDSAVYLCASSLTPIAGVSNEQFFGPGTRLTVL.

This chain joins TRBV28 and TRBJ1-2, with a weak D call TRBD1 (6 bases). The V and J ends lost 3 bases and 2 bases respectively, with 19 bases between them. In germline, CDR1 is MDHEN, CDR2 SYDVKM. This CDR3 contains 17 residues. The CDR3 region is CASSLPTTGTPNYGYTF. Here the CDR3 DNA reads TGTGCCAGCAGTTTGCCAACCACCGGGACACCGAACTATGGCTACACCTTC.

The V gene is TRBV10-2, the J gene TRBJ1-2, with D unresolved. From germline, CDR1 is WSHSY and CDR2 SAAADI. This CDR3 is built from 15 residues. Between the trimmed V and J ends, which lost 3 bases and 6 bases, there was a span of 17 bases. CDR3: CASSELAESADGYTF. The CDR3 coding sequence is TGCGCCAGCAGTGAATTAGCAGAATCCGCCGATGGCTACACCTTC.